Below, 19 T cell receptor beta chains from the same sample are listed, as sequenced in a study of post-analysis software for immune sequencing data. General study results and limits: A handful of TRBV segments were significantly more frequent in patients than in controls. TRBV5-6, TRBV5-1 and TRBV20-1 were among these segments.

For these TCRs, the target antigens are not known. Tagging with unique molecular identifiers was a feature of the TCR beta cDNA libraries. TCRdb reprocessed the PCR reads via MiXCR and lists one record per CDR3 protein. Altogether hundreds of thousands of distinct CDR3 sequences are present, 55% to 60% being singletons, with the ten largest covering about 11%. Sequenced: blood. The source of these receptors is a girl aged 2 to 9 with multiple sclerosis.

This clonotype was recorded a few times. The junction differs from germline at one of its ends, possibly a read error. CDR3 nucleotides: TGTGCCAGTAGCTCGTTTGGGGGGACTCAAGAGACCCAGTACTTC. It yields the protein CASSSFGGTQETQYF. This chain connects TRBV7-3 to TRBJ2-7, with TRBD2 as a possible D gene (6 bases). The DNA end favors TRBJ2-5, so the J call may be wrong. The CDR3 extends over 15 amino acids. In germline, CDR1 is SGHTA, CDR2 FQGTGA.

This clonotype was observed a handful of times. The chain combines TRBV12-3 or TRBV12-4 with TRBJ2-3, with D perhaps TRBD2 (6 bases). The CDR3 length is 13 residues. V dropped 6 bases and J dropped 6 bases, with 13 bases sitting between them. The CDR3 DNA follows: TGTGCCAGCAGGGCAGGGAGGATGGATACGCAGTATTTT. It yields the protein CASRAGRMDTQYF.

This chain connects TRBV7-3 to TRBJ2-3, with D unresolved. From germline, CDR1 is SGHTA and CDR2 FQGTGA. The V end was cut by 2 bases, the J end by 0 bases, with 9 bases between. This CDR3 has 15 residues. The CDR3: CASSLLGKSTDTQYF. CDR3 DNA: TGTGCCAGCAGCTTATTGGGGAAAAGCACAGATACGCAGTATTTT.

This clonotype was seen more than once but under ten times. The rearrangement joins TRBV29-1 to TRBJ2-3; 9 bases line up with TRBD2. The CDR3 extends over 11 amino acids. Germline loops: CDR1 SQVTM, CDR2 ANQGSEA. V lost 8 bases, J lost 11 bases, and 8 bases stayed unmatched. CDR3 amino acids: CSPLYSGGQYF. The CDR3 region has the DNA TGCAGCCCACTCTATAGCGGGGGGCAGTATTTT.

This rearrangement joins TRBV27 to TRBJ1-1, with D hard to call. Looked up from germline, CDR1 is MNHEY and CDR2 is SMNVEV (reference sequence). V lost 4 bases and J lost 9, with 12 bases in between. The CDR3 contains 12 residues. The CDR3 region has the DNA TGTGCCAGCAGTTCGTTCCAGGCCCAAGCTTTCTTT. This gives the protein CASSSFQAQAFF.

This rearrangement joins TRBV2 to TRBJ1-2, with 11 bases identical to TRBD1. V shed 1 base and J 8 bases; nucleotides not matched to a gene: 9. The CDR3 sequence is 16 residues long. CDR1 and CDR2 from the germline V gene are SNHLY and FYNNEI. The CDR3 sequence is CASSEERTGGARGYTF. CDR3 in DNA: TGTGCCAGCAGTGAAGAAAGGACAGGGGGCGCGCGGGGCTACACCTTC.

The chain joins TRBV2 to TRBJ2-5, with 10 bases matching TRBD2. The DNA end is a closer match to TRBJ2-7, so the J assignment may be wrong. Germline CDR1 reads SNHLY; CDR2 reads FYNNEI. The length of the CDR3 is 16 residues. CDR3 sequence reads: CASSEQGLATTYEQYF. CDR3 sequence (DNA): TGTGCCAGCAGTGAACAGGGACTAGCGACTACCTACGAGCAGTACTTC.

With regard to this clonotype: The junction departs from the called germline gene at one end, perhaps through a read error. The chain combines TRBV6-4 with TRBJ1-5, with D unresolved. Per the germline V gene, CDR1 is MRHNA and CDR2 is SNTAGT. CDR3 length equals 9 residues. CDR3 sequence reads: CAFNQPQHF. In DNA form, the CDR3 reads TGCGCCTTCAATCAGCCCCAGCATTTT.

The chain joins TRBV4-3 to TRBJ1-1, with TRBD1 matching 7 bases. The CDR3 sequence is 17 residues long. Per germline, CDR1 LGHNA and CDR2 YSLEER. Losses at the gene ends were 4 bases for V and 0 bases for J; bases not matched to a gene: 11. CDR3 sequence reads: CASSPREGAKLNTEAFF. The CDR3 coding sequence is TGCGCCAGCAGCCCCCGGGAGGGGGCGAAATTGAACACTGAAGCTTTCTTT.

V gene TRBV27 combines with J gene TRBJ2-1; D perhaps matches TRBD2 (6 bases). Germline V gene data show CDR1 as MNHEY and CDR2 as SMNVEV (reference sequence). V lost 2 bases and J 1 base, leaving 9 bases between the germline ends. The CDR3 length is 15 residues. Here the CDR3 DNA reads TGTGCCAGCAGTTTACTAGCGCGGTCCTACAATGAGCAGTTCTTC. It translates to CASSLLARSYNEQFF.

The J gene is TRBJ2-1, the V gene TRBV6-2 or TRBV6-3; 8 bases fit TRBD1. The V segment lost 4 bases and the J segment 7 bases; nucleotides outside the gene matches: 9. The germline gives CDR1 MNHEY, CDR2 SVGEGT. The CDR3 is 15 amino acids. In DNA, the CDR3 is TGTGCCAGCAGTTTGCAGGGGGCTATGTCTAATGAGCAGTTCTTC. Amino acids: CASSLQGAMSNEQFF.

The chain uses TRBV3-1 and TRBJ2-3; 9 bases agree with TRBD2. The CDR3 spans 17 residues. The ends lost 2 bases at V and 4 bases at J; junction bases unmatched: 10. Germline V gene sequence: CDR1 LGHDT, CDR2 YNNKEL (reference sequence). The CDR3 region has the DNA TGTGCCAGCAGCCAAAAAACGGCGGGGGGGGATTCAGATACGCAGTATTTT. This encodes CASSQKTAGGDSDTQYF.

Only a few counts were recorded for this clonotype. The chain employs TRBV29-1 and TRBJ2-1; possible D gene TRBD1, 6 bases. Germline V CDR1 and CDR2: SQVTM, ANQGSEA. The CDR3 length is 16 residues. Between the trimmed V and J ends, which lost 0 bases and 7 bases, there was a span of 19 bases. CDR3: CSVEDRGRGFGNEQFF. In DNA, the CDR3 is TGCAGCGTTGAAGATCGGGGCAGGGGCTTTGGGAATGAGCAGTTCTTC.

The chain combines TRBV10-2 with TRBJ2-1; D tentatively reads TRBD1 or TRBD2 (5 bases each). Trimming took 8 bases from V and 7 from J, leaving 15 bases between them. There are 13 residues in the CDR3. CDR1 is WSHSY and CDR2 is SAAADI in the germline V gene. Here the CDR3 DNA reads TGCGCCAGCGGGGGTGAATCCCGGAATGAGCAGTTCTTC. This codes for CASGGESRNEQFF.

This clonotype was seen a handful of times. CDR3 residues: CASSPRPGHSYEQYF. The CDR3 DNA reads TGTGCCAGCAGCCCTAGACCGGGACACTCCTACGAGCAGTACTTC. The chain has TRBV11-2 and TRBJ2-7; a possible D gene is TRBD1 (6 bases). CDR1 and CDR2 (germline): SGHAT, FQNNGV. V was shortened by 5 bases and J by 0 bases, with 14 bases between the two germline ends. The CDR3 totals 15 residues.

This clonotype was detected once. The chain employs TRBV24-1 and TRBJ2-3; D remains ambiguous. Per the germline V gene, CDR1 is KGHDR and CDR2 is SFDVKD. V was shortened by 3 bases and J by 2 bases, with 14 bases between the two germline ends. CDR3 length: 16 residues. CDR3 loop: CATSDQGARFTDTQYF. The CDR3, as DNA: TGTGCCACCAGTGATCAAGGAGCGAGATTCACAGATACGCAGTATTTT.

The rearrangement links TRBV11-2 to TRBJ2-5, with D perhaps matching TRBD1 (6 bases). V lost 6 bases, J lost 4 bases, and 15 bases lay in between. This CDR3 comprises 14 residues. Germline values: CDR1 SGHAT, CDR2 FQNNGV. CDR3: CASRGYRVGETQYF. The CDR3 DNA reads as TGTGCCAGCAGGGGGTACAGGGTTGGAGAGACCCAGTACTTC.

The chain links TRBV5-5 to TRBJ1-1; unclear D gene. Between the trimmed V and J ends, which lost 4 bases and 9 bases, there was a span of 10 bases. This CDR3 is built from 11 residues. Germline V gives CDR1 SGHKS, CDR2 YYEKEE (reference sequence). CDR3 bases: TGTGCCAGCAGCCCTGAGGAGAAAGCTTTCTTT. Translated, it gives CASSPEEKAFF.

The V and J genes are TRBV7-3 and TRBJ2-2; 12 nucleotides line up with TRBD2. The CDR3 contains 17 residues. V lost 2 bases and J lost 5; bases outside the gene matches: 6. CDR1 is SGHTA, CDR2 FQGTGA, per germline. The CDR3 DNA reads TGTGCCAGCAGCTTAGGCCTAGCGGGAGGGCCGACCGGGGAGCTGTTTTTT. Encoded protein: CASSLGLAGGPTGELFF.